The text below deals with one T cell receptor beta chain. Its matching antigen is unknown. Measured with immunoSEQ multiplex PCR; TCRdb has only the in-frame clones, and not every one. The sample contains some 110,000 clones, over 80% of which appear only once. The data derive from a study of radiotherapy plus CTLA-4 blockade in lung cancer. Overall study context: For around 18% of patients, objective responses occurred, and about 34% had disease control.

CDR3 length: 16 residues. The germline V gene encodes CDR1 SGDLS and CDR2 YYNGEE. Trimming took off 4 bases at V and 0 bases at J, with 11 bases between the two ends. Broader study findings: Reports identified early blood T cell clone dynamics, with interferon-beta, as the best response predictor.

The sample consisted of peripheral blood, taken from a patient treated with radiotherapy plus ipilimumab. This chain uses TRBV9 with TRBJ2-6; D may be TRBD2 (6 bases). This TCR was recovered from a human donor with non-small cell lung cancer that progressed on radiotherapy plus ipilimumab. CDR3 protein: CASSPRDFSGANVLTF. CDR3 nucleotides: TGTGCCAGCAGCCCAAGGGACTTCTCTGGGGCCAACGTCCTGACTTTC.